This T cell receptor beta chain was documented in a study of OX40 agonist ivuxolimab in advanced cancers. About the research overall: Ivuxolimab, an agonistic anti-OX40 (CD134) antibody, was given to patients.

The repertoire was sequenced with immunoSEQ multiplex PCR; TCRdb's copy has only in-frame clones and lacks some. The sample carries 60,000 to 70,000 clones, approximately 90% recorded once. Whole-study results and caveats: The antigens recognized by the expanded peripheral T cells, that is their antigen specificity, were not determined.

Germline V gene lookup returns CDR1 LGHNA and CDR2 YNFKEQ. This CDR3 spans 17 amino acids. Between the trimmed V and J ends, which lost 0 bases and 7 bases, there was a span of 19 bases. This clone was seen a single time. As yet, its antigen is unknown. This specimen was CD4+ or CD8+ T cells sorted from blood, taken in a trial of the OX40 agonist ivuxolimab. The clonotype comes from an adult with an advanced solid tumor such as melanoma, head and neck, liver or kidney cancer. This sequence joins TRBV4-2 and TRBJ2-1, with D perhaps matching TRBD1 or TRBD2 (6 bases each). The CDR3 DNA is TGTGCCAGCAGCCAAGATAGGGTGAGCGGAGGGGGGAATGAGCAGTTCTTC. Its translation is CASSQDRVSGGGNEQFF.